The rows below give T cell receptor beta chains drawn from one sample of a study of response to subunit inactivated influenza vaccine. In TCRdb, the RT-PCR reads were re-called with MiXCR into one record per CDR3 protein. The sample gives about half a million distinct CDR3 sequences, around 8% of which show up once; 13% is in the top ten. The input for sequencing was PBMCs from blood, taken about 24 months after vaccination. These receptor sequences come from a man aged 50 to 75 who received an inactivated influenza vaccine. CDR3s include the opening cysteine and the closing phenylalanine or tryptophan. A D gene is named only where the DNA matches it firmly. Size is omitted from some rows. Given values are once, few, many or a class for expanded clones.

>-|many|TRBV6-2/TRBV6-3|TRBJ2-7
TGTGCCAGCAGAAGGACAGCCGCTTCCTACGAGCAGTACTTC
CASRRTAASYEQYF
>TRBD1|many|TRBV27|TRBJ2-6
TGTGCCAGCAGTGACAGGGGAGGGGCCAACGTCCTGACTTTC
CASSDRGGANVLTF
>-|few|TRBV20-1|TRBJ2-3
TGCAGTGCTAGCCCCAGTGTGGGGGGGGGCCCAGATACGCAGTATTTT
CSASPSVGGGPDTQYF
>-|few|TRBV29-1|TRBJ2-6
TGCAGCGTTACTGGGGGTGGGGCCAACGTCCTGACTTTC
CSVTGGGANVLTF
>-|few|TRBV29-1|TRBJ2-3
TGCAGCTCCCTGGGACAAGTCACAGATACGCAGTATTTT
CSSLGQVTDTQYF
>TRBD2|many|TRBV10-3|TRBJ2-3
TGTGCCATCAGTGGGACTAGCGGCCGGTATACGCAGTATTTT
CAISGTSGRYTQYF
>-|few|TRBV29-1|TRBJ1-6
TGCAGCGTTGGGAATGGACAGACGAATTCACCCCTCCACTTT
CSVGNGQTNSPLHF
>TRBD1|many|TRBV7-3|TRBJ2-7
TGTGCCAGCAGCTTAGAGACCACAGGGGGCTACGAGCAGTACTTC
CASSLETTGGYEQYF
>TRBD1|many|TRBV7-8|TRBJ2-7
TGTGCCAGCAGCTTAGGTTTGAGGGACAGACCTTACGAGCAGTACTTC
CASSLGLRDRPYEQYF
>TRBD1|-|TRBV28|TRBJ1-4
TGTGCCAGCTCAACCCCGGGACAGGGGCTATTCGGAAAACTGTTTTTT
CASSTPGQGLFGKLFF